This T cell receptor (beta chain) was profiled in a study of cytomegalovirus exposure and HLA in healthy donors. Healthy bone marrow donors made up the donor group. PCR employed 60 Vbeta and 13 Jbeta primers. Here immunoSEQ multiplex PCR was the method, and the copy in TCRdb shows in-frame clones only, minus some. This sample has around 200,000 clones; roughly four fifths occur once, and the top ten carry 1.6%. Whole-study findings and limits: HLA-A and HLA-B allele assignments for most subjects were reportedly predicted accurately using TCR beta sequences. As a later analysis revealed, the rate of TCR association differed by HLA locus, with DRB1 most and HLA-C fewest.

CDR1 and CDR2 (germline): SGDLS, YYNGEE. The length of the CDR3 is 15 residues. The ends were cut back, 2 bases at V and 3 bases at J, with 11 bases in the middle. With regard to this clone: Its target is not known.

The chain has TRBV9 and TRBJ1-4; no clear D. The sample consisted of PBMCs. The receptor was derived from a man between 50 and 59 years old in good health and CMV-seronegative. The CDR3: CASSVDVRANEKLFF. The CDR3 DNA is TGTGCCAGCAGCGTTGACGTGAGGGCTAATGAAAAACTGTTTTTT. Together with reference TRBV9 and TRBJ1-4, the CDR3 gives the full variable domain: DSGVTQTPKHLITATGQRVTLRCSPRSGDLSVYWYQQSLDQGLQFLIQYYNGEERAKGNILERFSAQQFPDLHSELNLSSLELGDSALYFCASSVDVRANEKLFFGSGTQLSVL.